These 29 T cell receptor beta chains share one sample of origin, sequenced in a study of shared clonotypes between healthy human individuals. The repertoire was sequenced with immunoSEQ multiplex PCR; TCRdb's copy has only in-frame clones and lacks some. The sample gives 650,000 to 700,000 clones, roughly 88% of which show up once; more than 30% is in the top ten. The sequenced sample was memory CD8+ T cells from PBMCs. The subset is: CD45RO+ cells pooled with CCR7-negative TemRA cells. The receptors come from a man aged 18 to 35 in good health. Some clones in this sample may be carry-over from other donors' samples.

CDR3 bases: TGCAGCGTCCGTCAGGGGGCGCGGACTGAAGCTTTCTTT. Translated, it gives CSVRQGARTEAFF. This chain connects TRBV29-1 to TRBJ1-1; 8 bases line up with TRBD1. Losses at the gene ends were 6 bases for V and 5 bases for J; bases not matched to a gene: 8. The CDR3 is 13 residues long. Germline V lookup: CDR1 SQVTM, CDR2 ANQGSEA. The full variable domain, its missing parts supplied by reference TRBV29-1 and TRBJ1-1, is SAVISQKPSRDICQRGTSLTIQCQVDSQVTMMFWYRQQPGQSLTLIATANQGSEATYESGFVIDKFPISRPNLTFSTLTVSNMSPEDSSIYLCSVRQGARTEAFFGQGTRLTVV.

The V gene is TRBV6-1, the J gene TRBJ1-2, with a possible D match to TRBD1 (5 bases). V lost 3 bases and J lost 4, with 15 bases in between. The CDR3 has 15 residues. Per the germline V gene, CDR1 is MNHNS and CDR2 is SASEGT. The CDR3 DNA sequence: TGTGCCAGCAGTGACCTCAGACAGAACCTCTATGGCTACACCTTC. This translates into CASSDLRQNLYGYTF.

This chain uses TRBV27 with TRBJ2-1, with a tentative D call TRBD2 (5 bases). Germline values: CDR1 MNHEY, CDR2 SMNVEV (reference sequence). Trimming stripped 6 bases from V and 15 bases from J, with 12 bases between. This CDR3 spans 10 amino acids. Here the CDR3 DNA reads TGTGCCAGCAGGGCGGGCTACATGTTCTTC. This gives the protein CASRAGYMFF.

V usage is TRBV10-2 and J usage is TRBJ2-1; D may be TRBD2 (5 bases). V gave up 5 bases and J gave up 8 bases, with 19 bases separating them. The V gene's germline CDR1 is WSHSY and CDR2 SAAADI. This CDR3 is built from 15 residues. CDR3 region: CASSNPRLLGDEQFF. The CDR3 DNA sequence: TGCGCCAGCAGTAACCCCAGACTACTGGGCGATGAGCAGTTCTTC.

The V gene is TRBV4-1, the J gene TRBJ2-7; 9 bases match TRBD2. The CDR3 loop spans 16 amino acids. With V trimmed by 2 bases and J by 4 bases, 9 bases remained unmatched. CDR1 and CDR2 from the germline V gene are MGHRA and YSYEKL. The CDR3 bases are TGCGCCAGCAGCCAATTAGGGGGCCTAGCGGGGTACGAGCAGTACTTC. It translates to CASSQLGGLAGYEQYF.

The chain couples TRBV10-3 to TRBJ2-1, with no clear D. Germline V gives CDR1 ENHRY, CDR2 SYGVKD. The CDR3 covers 13 residues. Trimming took off 4 bases at V and 5 bases at J, with 9 bases between the two ends. CDR3 in amino acids: CAISAVLHNEQFF. DNA for the CDR3: TGTGCCATCAGTGCCGTGTTACACAATGAGCAGTTCTTC.

The chain has TRBV6-6 and TRBJ1-2; TRBD1 is a possible D gene (5 bases). The germline V gene has CDR1 MNHNY and CDR2 SVGAGI (reference sequence). Trimming left V 6 bases short and J 4 bases short, with 12 bases between. The CDR3 is 13 residues long. CDR3 region: CASRERGTYGYTF. The DNA for the CDR3 is TGTGCCAGCAGGGAGCGCGGGACCTATGGCTACACCTTC.

This sequence joins TRBV27 and TRBJ1-1; TRBD1 aligns across 7 bases. This CDR3 region has 14 residues. Germline assignment: CDR1 MNHEY and CDR2 SMNVEV (reference sequence). The junction had 9 bases not matched to a gene; V was cut back by 5 bases and J by 6 bases. CDR3 in DNA: TGTGCCAGCAGTAACGACAGGGATGGGCCTGAAGCTTTCTTT. It yields the protein CASSNDRDGPEAFF.

This chain links TRBV7-8 with TRBJ2-2; 14 bases map to TRBD2. Germline V gene data show CDR1 as SGHVS and CDR2 as FQNEAQ. The CDR3 contains 18 residues. V was pared by 4 bases and J by 4 bases, with 8 bases of the junction left unmatched. CDR3 loop: CASSYGTSGSLITGELFF. CDR3 DNA sequence: TGTGCCAGCAGCTATGGGACTAGCGGGAGCCTGATCACCGGGGAGCTGTTTTTT. The full variable domain, completed using reference TRBV7-8 and TRBJ2-2, is GAGVSQSPRYKVAKRGQDVALRCDPISGHVSLFWYQQALGQGPEFLTYFQNEAQLDKSGLPSDRFFAERPEGSVSTLKIQRTQQEDSAVYLCASSYGTSGSLITGELFFGEGSRLTVL.

The gene calls are TRBV4-1 and TRBJ2-5; D may be TRBD2 (5 bases). The length of the CDR3 is 14 residues. Germline loops: CDR1 MGHRA, CDR2 YSYEKL. V was trimmed by 5 bases and J by 4 bases, leaving 14 bases between them. The CDR3 DNA reads as TGCGCCAGCAGCTTTCAAGGAGGCAGAGAGACCCAGTACTTC. Translated, it gives CASSFQGGRETQYF.

This clone came up once. The V gene is TRBV6-4, the J gene TRBJ2-1; 14 nucleotides align to TRBD2. The CDR3 sequence is 16 residues long. V dropped 0 bases and J dropped 9; count of bases not matched to a gene: 4. CDR1 and CDR2 (germline): MRHNA, SNTAGT. CDR3 region: CASSDSWGLAGVEQFF. CDR3 DNA: TGTGCCAGCAGTGACTCGTGGGGACTAGCGGGAGTTGAGCAGTTCTTC.

This sequence joins TRBV10-3 and TRBJ2-7, with 7 bases fitting TRBD1. The germline V gene encodes CDR1 ENHRY and CDR2 SYGVKD. The CDR3 runs 14 residues. V shed 5 bases and J 5 bases; nucleotides not matched to a gene: 9. CDR3 sequence: CAISTTGTVNEQYF. The CDR3 DNA follows: TGTGCCATCAGTACGACAGGGACGGTTAACGAGCAGTACTTC.

The J gene is TRBJ1-4, the V gene TRBV29-1; possible D gene TRBD1, 5 bases. CDR3 length equals 12 residues. Per the germline V gene, CDR1 is SQVTM and CDR2 is ANQGSEA. V was trimmed by 6 bases and J by 9 bases, leaving 14 bases between them. CDR3 coding DNA: TGCAGCGTATGGGGCTTGGGGAAAAAACTGTTTTTT. This gives the protein CSVWGLGKKLFF.

V is TRBV2 and J is TRBJ2-7; D gene unclear. In germline, CDR1 is SNHLY, CDR2 FYNNEI. Between the trimmed V and J ends, which lost 8 bases and 5 bases, there was a span of 13 bases. This CDR3 is 12 amino acids long. CDR3 coding DNA: TGTGCCAGCCTCCTCACTCTCCACGAGCAGTACTTC. Translating gives CASLLTLHEQYF. Looking up the rest from reference TRBV2 and TRBJ2-7 gives the full variable domain: EPEVTQTPSHQVTQMGQEVILRCVPISNHLYFYWYRQILGQKVEFLVSFYNNEISEKSEIFDDQFSVERPDGSNFTLKIRSTKLEDSAMYFCASLLTLHEQYFGPGTRLTVT.

The J gene is TRBJ1-2, the V gene TRBV5-6; 7 bases are a match to TRBD1. V lost 4 bases and J lost 4; bases outside the gene matches: 7. This CDR3 is 14 amino acids long. Per germline, CDR1 SGHDT and CDR2 YYEEEE. CDR3 nucleotides: TGTGCCAGCAGCCCCGACAGGGTGCGCTATGGCTACACCTTC. This sequence encodes CASSPDRVRYGYTF.

The rearrangement links TRBV7-9 to TRBJ2-5; weak D call: TRBD1 (7 bases). This CDR3 has 16 residues. The ends were cut back, 1 base at V and 4 bases at J, with 16 bases in the middle. Germline CDR1 reads SEHNR; CDR2 reads FQNEAQ (reference sequence). This chain's CDR3 is CASSLVSRGAVETQYF. The CDR3 DNA is TGTGCCAGCAGCTTAGTATCCAGGGGGGCGGTAGAGACCCAGTACTTC.

The rearrangement uses TRBV6-7 and TRBJ2-7, with a possible D match to TRBD2 (5 bases). TRBV6-7 is sorted into the ORF group, with uncertain function. V lost 6 bases to trimming and J lost 7 bases, with 13 bases between them. The CDR3 has 12 residues. CDR3 in amino acids: CASSPLEGEQYF. CDR3 coding DNA: TGTGCCAGCAGCCCCCTAGAGGGAGAGCAGTACTTC.

The chain employs TRBV28 and TRBJ1-1; TRBD1 matches 7 bases. The ends lost 1 base at V and 4 bases at J; junction bases unmatched: 9. Germline CDR1 MDHEN, CDR2 SYDVKM. The CDR3 covers 16 residues. CDR3 sequence reads: CASSLSFGRGGTEAFF. For the CDR3, the DNA is TGTGCCAGCAGTTTATCTTTTGGCAGGGGGGGCACTGAAGCTTTCTTT.

The chain has TRBV6-1 and TRBJ2-7; tentatively, D is TRBD2 (6 bases). CDR1 and CDR2 from the germline V gene are MNHNS and SASEGT. Trimming cost V 6 bases and J 3 bases, with 15 bases left between them. This CDR3 spans 14 amino acids. CDR3: CASSGTLGGYEQYF. The CDR3 DNA sequence: TGTGCCAGCAGCGGGACTCTTGGTGGCTACGAGCAGTACTTC.

This chain links TRBV7-9 with TRBJ1-2; tentatively, D is TRBD1 (5 bases). Per the germline V gene, CDR1 is SEHNR and CDR2 is FQNEAQ (reference sequence). Between the trimmed V and J ends, which lost 1 base and 6 bases, there was a span of 6 bases. The CDR3 covers 12 residues. CDR3 sequence: CASSLGRDGYTF. The CDR3 DNA follows: TGTGCCAGCAGCTTAGGCAGGGATGGCTACACCTTC. Filled out from reference TRBV7-9 and TRBJ1-2, the complete variable domain reads DTGVSQNPRHKITKRGQNVTFRCDPISEHNRLYWYRQTLGQGPEFLTYFQNEAQLEKSRLLSDRFSAERPKGSFSTLEIQRTEQGDSAMYLCASSLGRDGYTFGSGTRLTVV.

V gene TRBV28 combines with J gene TRBJ2-3; D is unresolved. Per the germline V gene, CDR1 is MDHEN and CDR2 is SYDVKM. Trimming removed 1 base from V and 6 bases from J, with 17 bases in between. The CDR3 is 16 amino acids. CDR3 amino acids: CASSLYLPTARDTQYF. The CDR3 nucleotides read TGTGCCAGCAGTTTATATTTACCCACAGCACGGGATACGCAGTATTTT.

J is TRBJ2-1 and V is TRBV5-1; tentative D call: TRBD2 (5 bases). The V gene lost 4 bases and the J gene lost 8 bases, with 16 bases spanning the gap. The CDR3 loop spans 14 amino acids. Germline V gene sequence: CDR1 SGHRS, CDR2 YFSETQ. DNA of the CDR3: TGCGCCAGCAGCCTGGAACCGGGGTGGTATGAGCAGTTCTTC. Its protein product is CASSLEPGWYEQFF.

The V call is TRBV9, the J call TRBJ2-1; D is undetermined. From germline, CDR1 is SGDLS and CDR2 YYNGEE. V was cut by 4 bases and J by 7 bases, with 12 bases left in between. The CDR3 contains 13 residues. The CDR3 sequence is CASSLSKGNEQFF. CDR3 bases: TGTGCCAGCAGCCTGAGTAAGGGTAATGAGCAGTTCTTC. Full variable domain (outside the CDR3, taken from reference TRBV9 and TRBJ2-1): DSGVTQTPKHLITATGQRVTLRCSPRSGDLSVYWYQQSLDQGLQFLIQYYNGEERAKGNILERFSAQQFPDLHSELNLSSLELGDSALYFCASSLSKGNEQFFGPGTRLTVL.

V usage is TRBV27 and J usage is TRBJ1-1, with a possible D match to TRBD1 (6 bases). Trimming pared 5 bases from V and 1 base from J, leaving 17 bases between. CDR1 and CDR2 (germline): MNHEY, SMNVEV (reference sequence). The CDR3 has 16 amino acids. DNA of the CDR3: TGTGCCAGCAGTCCCCTCGGCGGGGGCGAGAACACTGAAGCTTTCTTT. Its translation: CASSPLGGGENTEAFF.

The chain combines TRBV7-9 with TRBJ2-7; D is unresolved. With 3 bases removed from V and 12 bases from J, the gap between germline ends came to 18 bases. Germline CDR1 reads SEHNR; CDR2 reads FQNEAQ (reference sequence). CDR3 length: 13 amino acids. The CDR3 DNA follows: TGTGCCAGCAGCTTTCCGTTGGTGAACATATCGTACTTC. It encodes CASSFPLVNISYF.

The chain carries TRBV27 and TRBJ2-5, with TRBD2 matching 9 bases. The J call may be in error: the DNA end matches TRBJ2-7 better. Germline CDR1 and CDR2: MNHEY and SMNVEV (reference sequence). This CDR3 has 15 amino acids. CDR3 in DNA: TGTGCCAGCAGTTTATCCCTAGCGGGACCCTACGAGCAGTACTTC. Translating gives CASSLSLAGPYEQYF.

The chain links TRBV28 to TRBJ1-1, with a weak D call TRBD1 (5 bases). The V gene lost 1 base and the J gene lost 0 bases, with 9 bases spanning the gap. Germline V lookup: CDR1 MDHEN, CDR2 SYDVKM. The CDR3 has 15 residues. CDR3 bases: TGTGCCAGCAGTTTATTGGGGCGATTGAACACTGAAGCTTTCTTT. As protein: CASSLLGRLNTEAFF. Combining the CDR3 with reference TRBV28 and TRBJ1-1 gives the whole variable domain DVKVTQSSRYLVKRTGEKVFLECVQDMDHENMFWYRQDPGLGLRLIYFSYDVKMKEKGDIPEGYSVSREKKERFSLILESASTNQTSMYLCASSLLGRLNTEAFFGQGTRLTVV.

This clone was counted a few times. The chain is built from TRBV4-2 and TRBJ1-2; weak D call: TRBD1 (5 bases). Germline V lookup: CDR1 LGHNA, CDR2 YNFKEQ. This CDR3 is built from 16 residues. Trimming removed 1 base from V and 7 bases from J, with 19 bases in between. CDR3 bases: TGTGCCAGCAGCCAAGGGGCTGAGGGGAGGTCTGGTGGCTACACCTTC. It yields the protein CASSQGAEGRSGGYTF.

V usage is TRBV4-2 and J usage is TRBJ2-1; 12 nucleotides agree with TRBD2. The CDR3 loop spans 18 amino acids. V was clipped by 1 base and J by 8 bases; unmatched bases: 12. Germline V gene data show CDR1 as LGHNA and CDR2 as YNFKEQ. CDR3 bases: TGTGCCAGCAGCCAAGGGACTAGCGGGACCTCCGAGGTGGATGAGCAGTTCTTC. This sequence encodes CASSQGTSGTSEVDEQFF.